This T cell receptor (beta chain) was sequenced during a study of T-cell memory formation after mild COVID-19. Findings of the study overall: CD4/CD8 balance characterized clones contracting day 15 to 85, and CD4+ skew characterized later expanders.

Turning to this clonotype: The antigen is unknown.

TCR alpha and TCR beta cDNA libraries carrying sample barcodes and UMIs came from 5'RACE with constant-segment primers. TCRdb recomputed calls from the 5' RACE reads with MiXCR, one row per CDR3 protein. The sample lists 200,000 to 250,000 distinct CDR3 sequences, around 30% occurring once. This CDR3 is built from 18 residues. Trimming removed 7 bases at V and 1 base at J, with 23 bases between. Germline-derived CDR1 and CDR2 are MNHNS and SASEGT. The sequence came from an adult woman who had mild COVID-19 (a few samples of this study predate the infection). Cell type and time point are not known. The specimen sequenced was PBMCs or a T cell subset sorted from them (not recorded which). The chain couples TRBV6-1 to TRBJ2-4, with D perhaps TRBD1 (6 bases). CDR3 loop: CASTTTLGERGAKNIQYF. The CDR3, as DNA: TGTGCCAGCACTACAACGCTGGGGGAAAGGGGGGCCAAAAACATTCAGTACTTC.